This TCR beta chain was observed in a study of CD8+ T cells in alopecia areata. Study results and caveats: Relative to normal scalp, lesional scalp, especially alopecia totalis/universalis, showed higher clonality. Many expanded lesional clones persisted in scalp and blood during tofacitinib. Scalp samples also yield sequences of resident alphabeta T cells from normal skin.

There are 15 residues in the CDR3. With V trimmed by 5 bases and J by 2 bases, 7 bases remained unmatched. The germline V gene encodes CDR1 SGHRS and CDR2 YFSETQ. Note on this clone: What it binds is not known.

Regarding treatment: oral pan-JAK inhibitor, 5-10 mg twice daily. Peripheral blood, together with lesional scalp punch biopsies, was collected from alopecia areata patients. Investigators isolated RNA and reverse transcribed it into cDNA to act as the sequencing template. Profiling relied on immunoSEQ multiplex PCR, and the TCRdb table lists in-frame clones only, not all of them. This table holds about 200,000 clones, about 50% found once. Specimen: CD4+ T cells sorted from blood, collected at week 4, from a patient treated with tofacitinib. The V gene is TRBV5-1, the J gene TRBJ2-3; the match to TRBD2 covers 8 bases. The source of this sequence is a human donor with alopecia areata. The CDR3 nucleotides are TGCGCCAGCAGAGAACTAGCGGTTCCCACAGATACGCAGTATTTT. Translating gives CASRELAVPTDTQYF.